The 10 T cell receptor beta chains in this list originate from one sample, sequenced in a study of CD8 T cells in ankylosing spondylitis. TCRdb called the 5' RACE reads again in MiXCR, with one record for every CDR3 protein. The sample contains about 320,000 distinct CDR3 sequences, 11% of which appear only once. Sequences were obtained from blood, either unsorted or a sorted T cell fraction (not recorded which). Source of these receptors: a female donor with ankylosing spondylitis or in good health (not recorded which).

This clonotype has at least ten counts. The J gene is TRBJ1-4, the V gene TRBV6-5; 9 bases are shared with TRBD1. This CDR3 has 16 residues. The J segment lost 8 bases and the V segment lost 6 bases, leaving 13 bases of the junction unmatched. Germline CDR1 is MNHEY and CDR2 is SVGAGI. CDR3 region: CASSSAFTGGREKLFF. DNA of the CDR3: TGTGCCAGCAGCTCCGCTTTCACAGGGGGCCGGGAAAAACTGTTTTTT.

There are a few counts of this clonotype. The chain employs TRBV5-1 and TRBJ2-5, with D maybe TRBD1 (6 bases). The CDR3 consists of 14 residues. V was clipped by 6 bases and J by 1 base, with 13 bases between them. Per the germline V gene, CDR1 is SGHRS and CDR2 is YFSETQ. The CDR3 DNA follows: TGCGCCAGCACCCCCTTGGACAGCCAAGAGACCCAGTACTTC. Translation: CASTPLDSQETQYF.

The sample holds many counts of this clonotype. The V and J genes are TRBV29-1 and TRBJ2-7; D gene unclear. Germline V gives CDR1 SQVTM, CDR2 ANQGSEA. The CDR3 is made up of 12 amino acids. With 4 bases removed from V and 2 bases from J, the gap between germline ends came to 9 bases. The CDR3 DNA sequence: TGCAGCGTTGCCGCCGGAACCTACGAGCAGTACTTC. This encodes CSVAAGTYEQYF.

In this sample, this clonotype turned up many times. The chain couples TRBV20-1 to TRBJ1-5; perhaps TRBD1 as D (5 bases). Trimming removed 4 bases at V and 3 bases at J, with 13 bases between. Germline V gives CDR1 DFQATT, CDR2 SNEGSKA (reference sequence). The CDR3 runs 14 residues. CDR3 region: CSATGTDYNQPQHF. CDR3 DNA sequence: TGCAGTGCTACGGGGACGGACTACAATCAGCCCCAGCATTTT.

This clonotype occurred many times. A junction end diverges from the germline sequence, so it may reflect a read error. This sequence joins TRBV5-1 and TRBJ2-3, with D uncertain. CDR1 and CDR2 from the germline V gene are SGHRS and YFSETQ. This CDR3 contains 11 residues. The CDR3 is CASSSTDTQYF. The CDR3 DNA reads as TGTGCCAGCAGTTCCACAGATACGCAGTATTTT.

DNA for the CDR3: TGTGCCATCTGTTTCAGGCGAAAGGCCGCTTGGGACCTCACAGATACGCAGTATTTT. Encoded protein: CAICFRRKAAWDLTDTQYF. V gene TRBV12-3 or TRBV12-4 combines with J gene TRBJ2-3; TRBD1 or TRBD2 may be the D gene (5 bases each). This CDR3 has 19 residues. V lost 10 bases and J 2 bases, leaving 31 bases between the germline ends.

This clonotype has only a few counts. V and J are TRBV7-8 and TRBJ2-7; 11 bases are shared with TRBD2. Germline values: CDR1 SGHVS, CDR2 FQNEAQ. V was pared by 5 bases and J by 3 bases, with 9 bases of the junction left unmatched. This CDR3 comprises 16 residues. In nucleotides, the CDR3 is TGTGCCAGCAGCGCGTCCGGGACTAGCGGACTCTACGAGCAGTACTTC. Translation: CASSASGTSGLYEQYF.

The table lists this clonotype with many counts. The chain has TRBV20-1 and TRBJ1-4, with D unclear. This CDR3 is 15 amino acids long. V was pared by 0 bases and J by 8 bases, with 16 bases between. Germline-derived CDR1 and CDR2 are DFQATT and SNEGSKA (reference sequence). The CDR3 DNA follows: TGCAGTGCTAGAGATGTGGTGGAACCCCGGGAAAAACTGTTTTTT. It specifies CSARDVVEPREKLFF.

This clonotype was seen a handful of times. This rearrangement joins TRBV12-3 or TRBV12-4 to TRBJ1-1, with D maybe TRBD1 (5 bases). Trimming took 5 bases from V and 4 from J, leaving 14 bases between them. The CDR3 is 14 amino acids. The CDR3 protein is CASSDRVGVTEAFF. DNA of the CDR3: TGTGCCAGCAGTGATAGGGTAGGGGTCACTGAAGCTTTCTTT.

This clonotype was seen repeatedly, ten times or more. The chain has TRBV20-1 and TRBJ2-4, with 8 bases identical to TRBD2. The CDR3 has 16 residues. The ends lost 3 bases at V and 0 bases at J; junction bases unmatched: 7. The germline V gene has CDR1 DFQATT and CDR2 SNEGSKA (reference sequence). Here the CDR3 DNA reads TGCAGTGCTAGCGGGAGGGCCGACGGAGCCAAAAACATTCAGTACTTC. Translating it yields CSASGRADGAKNIQYF.